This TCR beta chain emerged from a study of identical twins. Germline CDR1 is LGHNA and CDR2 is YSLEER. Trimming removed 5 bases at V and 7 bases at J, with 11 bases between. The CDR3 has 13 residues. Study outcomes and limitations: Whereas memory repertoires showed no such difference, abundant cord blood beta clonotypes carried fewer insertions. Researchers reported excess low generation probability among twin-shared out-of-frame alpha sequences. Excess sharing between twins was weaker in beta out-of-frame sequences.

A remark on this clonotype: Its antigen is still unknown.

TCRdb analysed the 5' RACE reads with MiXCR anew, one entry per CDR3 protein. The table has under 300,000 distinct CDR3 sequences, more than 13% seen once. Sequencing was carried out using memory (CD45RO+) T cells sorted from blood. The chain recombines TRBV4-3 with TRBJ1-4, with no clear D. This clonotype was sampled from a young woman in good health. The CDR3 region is CASSESPGEKLFF. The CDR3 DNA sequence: TGCGCCAGCAGCGAATCTCCAGGTGAAAAACTGTTTTTT.